The 22 T cell receptor beta chains below all came from one sample that was sequenced in a study of T cell responses to AZD1222 COVID-19 vaccine. Using immunoSEQ multiplex PCR, the repertoire was profiled, and TCRdb retains in-frame clones only, with some absent. The sample holds fewer than 120,000 clones, more than 90% seen once. This specimen was peripheral blood, taken 28 days after the second AZD1222 dose. The source of these receptors is an adult who received the AZD1222 COVID-19 vaccine.

The chain employs TRBV7-6 and TRBJ1-1; no reliable D call. Per the germline V gene, CDR1 is SGHVS and CDR2 is FNYEAQ. This CDR3 spans 15 amino acids. V was clipped by 5 bases and J by 3 bases, with 16 bases between them. The CDR3 nucleotides are TGTGCCAGCAGCACCCTCGGGCCTGGGGACACTGAAGCTTTCTTT. This sequence encodes CASSTLGPGDTEAFF.

The chain joins TRBV29-1 to TRBJ2-7; 10 nucleotides line up with TRBD1. Germline CDR1 and CDR2: SQVTM and ANQGSEA. V lost 6 bases to trimming and J lost 0 bases; unmatched junction nucleotides: 2. The CDR3 has 13 amino acids. CDR3 DNA sequence: TGCAGCGTGGGACAGGGGAGCTCCTACGAGCAGTACTTC. Translating it yields CSVGQGSSYEQYF.

The chain employs TRBV21-1 and TRBJ1-1. TRBV21-1 is marked as a pseudogene. There are 16 residues in the CDR3. The CDR3 bases are TGTGCCAGCAGCAAGAGAGGCGCCAGGCCGAACACTGAAGCTTTCTTT. It encodes CASSKRGARPNTEAFF.

The V and J genes are TRBV6-5 and TRBJ1-4; no reliable D call. This CDR3 is 15 amino acids long. From germline, CDR1 is MNHEY and CDR2 SVGAGI. The V end lost 6 bases, the J end lost 0 bases, and 11 bases lay between the germline ends. The CDR3 here is CASRGLRTTNEKLFF. CDR3 nucleotides: TGTGCCAGCAGGGGTTTGAGAACAACTAATGAAAAACTGTTTTTT.

In this sample, this clone turned up a few times. This chain uses TRBV4-1 with TRBJ1-4; D ambiguous. Germline V lookup: CDR1 MGHRA, CDR2 YSYEKL. The CDR3 runs to 15 residues. V was shortened by 6 bases and J by 4 bases, with 15 bases between the two germline ends. The CDR3 protein is CASSQLDVYNEKLFF. In DNA, the CDR3 is TGCGCCAGCAGTCAGCTGGACGTTTATAATGAAAAACTGTTTTTT.

Only one count was recorded for this clone. The V call is TRBV5-1, the J call TRBJ1-4; D unclear. The CDR3 loop spans 15 amino acids. V was trimmed by 4 bases and J by 5 bases, leaving 15 bases between them. From germline, CDR1 is SGHRS and CDR2 YFSETQ. CDR3 protein: CASSGSRSSNEKLFF. CDR3 coding DNA: TGCGCCAGCAGCGGGTCGCGGAGCTCAAATGAAAAACTGTTTTTT.

The chain is built from TRBV7-8 and TRBJ2-2, with D maybe TRBD2 (5 bases). Trimming shortened V by 1 base and J by 1 base, and 10 bases separated the two germline ends. Germline loops: CDR1 SGHVS, CDR2 FQNEAQ. CDR3 size: 16 residues. The CDR3 DNA reads as TGTGCCAGCAGCTTAGGAGGGCCGGGGAACACCGGGGAGCTGTTTTTT. The encoded protein is CASSLGGPGNTGELFF.

This clone was recorded once. V gene TRBV5-1 combines with J gene TRBJ2-5; D ambiguous. From germline, CDR1 is SGHRS and CDR2 YFSETQ. The CDR3 has 16 amino acids. The V and J ends lost 4 bases and 1 base respectively, with 17 bases between them. CDR3 sequence reads: CASSPNTVLSQETQYF. The DNA of the CDR3 is TGCGCCAGCAGCCCGAACACGGTTCTGTCCCAAGAGACCCAGTACTTC. Combining the CDR3 with reference TRBV5-1 and TRBJ2-5 gives the whole variable domain KAGVTQTPRYLIKTRGQQVTLSCSPISGHRSVSWYQQTPGQGLQFLFEYFSETQRNKGNFPGRFSGRQFSNSRSEMNVSTLELGDSALYLCASSPNTVLSQETQYFGPGTRLLVL.

V usage is TRBV5-1 and J usage is TRBJ1-6; no clear D gene. The CDR3 sequence is 13 residues long. Germline V gene lookup returns CDR1 SGHRS and CDR2 YFSETQ. The V end lost 0 bases, the J end lost 11 bases, and 9 bases lay between the germline ends. CDR3 nucleotides: TGCGCCAGCAGCTTGGTTGATGATCCACCCCTCCACTTT. Its protein is CASSLVDDPPLHF.

J is TRBJ2-3 and V is TRBV4-1, with 12 bases aligning to TRBD1. The CDR3 is 19 residues long. Germline loops: CDR1 MGHRA, CDR2 YSYEKL. V was clipped by 8 bases and J by 4 bases; unmatched bases: 19. In nucleotides, the CDR3 is TGCGCCAGCTCGTTATTCGTGGTTTCGGGACAGGGGGCCCCAGATACGCAGTATTTT. It translates to CASSLFVVSGQGAPDTQYF.

The gene calls are TRBV11-3 and TRBJ2-3; D gene ambiguous. Germline CDR1 reads SGHNT; CDR2 reads YENEEA. V was cut by 5 bases and J by 2 bases, with 5 bases left in between. This CDR3 region has 12 residues. The CDR3 DNA reads as TGTGCCAGCAGCATAATCACAGATACGCAGTATTTT. It yields the protein CASSIITDTQYF.

This chain connects TRBV5-6 to TRBJ1-2, with D perhaps matching TRBD1 (6 bases). Trimming cost V 4 bases and J 2 bases, with 18 bases left between them. Germline loops: CDR1 SGHDT, CDR2 YYEEEE. The CDR3 is 16 amino acids. The CDR3 region is CASSDRMDRWNYGYTF. In nucleotides, the CDR3 is TGTGCCAGCAGCGATCGGATGGACAGATGGAACTATGGCTACACCTTC.

This rearrangement joins TRBV12-2 to TRBJ1-3. TRBV12-2 is deemed a pseudogene. The CDR3 covers 14 residues. CDR3 coding DNA: TGTGCAAGTCGCTTATCTGCAGAGGCAAACACCATATATTTT. This codes for CASRLSAEANTIYF.

The rearrangement joins TRBV7-9 to TRBJ1-4; 11 bases fit TRBD1. The CDR3 covers 15 residues. Trimming took 8 bases from V and 5 from J; bases not matched to a gene: 7. Looked up from germline, CDR1 is SEHNR and CDR2 is FQNEAQ (reference sequence). The CDR3 loop is CASRPGTGGNEKLFF. The CDR3 DNA sequence: TGTGCCAGCCGACCAGGGACAGGGGGAAATGAAAAACTGTTTTTT.

This chain links TRBV9 with TRBJ2-3; TRBD2 matches at 8 bases. V shed 0 bases, J shed 6 bases, and the junction held 9 bases outside the gene matches. The CDR3 runs to 16 residues. Germline loops: CDR1 SGDLS, CDR2 YYNGEE. CDR3 residues: CASSVAGGISSDTQYF. CDR3 sequence (DNA): TGTGCCAGCAGCGTAGCGGGGGGGATAAGCTCCGATACGCAGTATTTT. The complete variable domain, with remaining parts taken from reference TRBV9 and TRBJ2-3, reads DSGVTQTPKHLITATGQRVTLRCSPRSGDLSVYWYQQSLDQGLQFLIQYYNGEERAKGNILERFSAQQFPDLHSELNLSSLELGDSALYFCASSVAGGISSDTQYFGPGTRLTVL.

This sequence joins TRBV6-6 and TRBJ1-2; D is ambiguous. Looked up from germline, CDR1 is MNHNY and CDR2 is SVGAGI (reference sequence). Deletions cut 5 bases from V and 1 base from J, with 5 bases between. The CDR3 runs to 12 residues. The CDR3 loop is CASSPVNYGYTF. CDR3 DNA sequence: TGTGCCAGCAGTCCGGTTAACTATGGCTACACCTTC.

This clone was picked up one time. The genes are TRBV28 and TRBJ2-7, with TRBD1 identical over 7 bases. V lost 4 bases, J lost 6 bases, and 12 bases stayed unmatched. The CDR3 totals 15 residues. The germline CDR1 and CDR2 sequences are MDHEN and SYDVKM. The CDR3 reads CASSSAQGHVGEQYF. The CDR3 nucleotides read TGTGCCAGCAGTTCGGCACAGGGGCATGTCGGCGAGCAGTACTTC.

This clone showed up just once. Mismatch with germline at one junction end may stem from a read error. In DNA form, the CDR3 reads TGCGCCACCCGGCCCTTGGAGAACACTGAAGCTTTCTTT. It codes for CATRPLENTEAFF. The J gene is TRBJ1-1, the V gene TRBV5-3; D not resolved. TRBV5-3 falls under the ORF class, with uncertain function. The CDR3 loop spans 13 amino acids.

The V gene is TRBV19, the J gene TRBJ1-5, with 7 bases lining up with TRBD1. Trimming took 8 bases from V and 13 from J; bases not matched to a gene: 17. Germline assignment: CDR1 LNHDA and CDR2 SQIVND (reference sequence). The CDR3 spans 14 residues. CDR3 loop: CASGETDRRRRQHF. DNA of the CDR3: TGTGCCAGTGGAGAGACGGACAGGCGCCGTCGTCAGCATTTT.

The chain combines TRBV24-1 with TRBJ2-2; D not certain. The CDR3 has 14 amino acids. Trimming pared 2 bases from V and 7 bases from J, leaving 10 bases between. CDR1 is KGHDR and CDR2 is SFDVKD in the germline V gene. The CDR3 loop reads CATSDSRDGGELFF. In DNA form, the CDR3 reads TGTGCCACCAGTGATTCTAGGGATGGCGGGGAGCTGTTTTTT.

The V and J genes are TRBV5-1 and TRBJ2-3, with D unclear. V was cut by 4 bases and J by 4 bases, with 13 bases left in between. The CDR3 runs 14 residues. Germline loops: CDR1 SGHRS, CDR2 YFSETQ. CDR3 coding DNA: TGCGCCAGCAGCACCTACCCCCGCGCAGATACGCAGTATTTT. Its translation is CASSTYPRADTQYF. The variable domain in full, with the rest retrieved from reference TRBV5-1 and TRBJ2-3, is KAGVTQTPRYLIKTRGQQVTLSCSPISGHRSVSWYQQTPGQGLQFLFEYFSETQRNKGNFPGRFSGRQFSNSRSEMNVSTLELGDSALYLCASSTYPRADTQYFGPGTRLTVL.

This chain links TRBV7-8 with TRBJ1-5; D not resolved. The CDR3 extends over 18 amino acids. The germline V gene has CDR1 SGHVS and CDR2 FQNEAQ. V was clipped by 1 base and J by 0 bases, with 16 bases between them. CDR3 amino acids: CASSLGFPGSYSNQPQHF. The CDR3, as DNA: TGTGCCAGCAGCTTAGGTTTCCCCGGGAGTTATAGCAATCAGCCCCAGCATTTT.